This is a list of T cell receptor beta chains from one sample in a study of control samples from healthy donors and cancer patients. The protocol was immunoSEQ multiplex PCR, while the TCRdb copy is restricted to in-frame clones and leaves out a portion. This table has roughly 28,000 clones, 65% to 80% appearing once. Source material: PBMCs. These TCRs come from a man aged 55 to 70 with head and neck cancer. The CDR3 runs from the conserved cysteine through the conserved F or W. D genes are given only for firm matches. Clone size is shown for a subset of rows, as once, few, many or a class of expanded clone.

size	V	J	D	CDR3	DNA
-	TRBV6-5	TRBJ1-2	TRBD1	CASSSNRGSYYGYTF	TGTGCCAGCAGTTCAAACAGGGGGTCTTATTATGGCTACACCTTC
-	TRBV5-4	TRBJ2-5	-	CASSSRTIEETQYF	TGTGCCAGCAGCTCACGGACTATCGAGGAGACCCAGTACTTC
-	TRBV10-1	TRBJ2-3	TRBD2	CASSERGSSGDTQYF	TGCGCCAGCAGTGAGAGGGGGTCTAGCGGGGATACGCAGTATTTT
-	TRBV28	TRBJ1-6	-	CASSLRGVVSPLHF	TGTGCCAGCAGTTTAAGGGGAGTTGTTTCACCCCTCCACTTT
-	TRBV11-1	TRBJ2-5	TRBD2	CASSFALAGGETQYF	TGTGCCAGCAGCTTTGCGCTAGCGGGAGGGGAGACCCAGTACTTC
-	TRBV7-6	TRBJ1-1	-	CASSLESGRRNTEAFF	TGTGCCAGCAGCTTAGAATCCGGGCGACGGAACACTGAAGCTTTCTTT
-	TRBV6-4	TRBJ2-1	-	CASSVDGSSYNEQFF	TGTGCCAGCAGTGTGGACGGGAGCTCCTACAATGAGCAGTTCTTC
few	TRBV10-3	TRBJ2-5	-	CAISNEYEGETQYF	TGTGCCATCAGTAATGAATATGAAGGAGAGACCCAGTACTTC
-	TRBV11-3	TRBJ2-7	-	CASSQGPYEQYF	TGTGCCAGCAGTCAAGGTCCCTACGAGCAGTACTTC
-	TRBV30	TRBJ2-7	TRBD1	CAWSVLGRGRGYEQYF	TGTGCCTGGAGTGTACTCGGCAGGGGGCGGGGCTACGAGCAGTACTTC
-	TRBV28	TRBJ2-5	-	CASSLRGTGRWKETQYF	TGTGCAAGCAGTTTAAGAGGGACGGGTAGGTGGAAAGAGACCCAGTACTTC
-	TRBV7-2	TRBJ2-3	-	CASSSPPGTLNF	TGTGCCAGCAGCTCCCCTCCCGGGACCTTAAATTTT
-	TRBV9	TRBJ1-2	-	CASSVAGYYGYTF	TGTGCCAGCAGCGTAGCTGGATACTATGGCTACACCTTC
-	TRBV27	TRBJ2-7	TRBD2	CAPKGLAGAYEQYF	TGTGCCCCCAAGGGACTAGCGGGAGCCTACGAGCAGTACTTC
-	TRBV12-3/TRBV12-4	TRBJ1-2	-	CASSETLYGYTF	TGTGCCAGCAGCGAAACTCTTTATGGCTACACCTTC
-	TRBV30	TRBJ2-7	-	CACQGIRYEQYF	TGTGCCTGCCAGGGGATCAGGTACGAGCAGTACTTC
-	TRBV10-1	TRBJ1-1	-	CASSRGLNTEAFF	TGCGCCAGCAGTAGGGGATTGAACACTGAAGCTTTCTTT
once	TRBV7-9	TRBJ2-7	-	CASTRATSSYEQYF	TGTGCCAGCACGCGGGCGACAAGCTCCTACGAGCAGTACTTC
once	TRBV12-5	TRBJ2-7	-	CASGSMTEDSYEQYF	TGTGCTAGTGGTTCTATGACGGAAGATTCCTACGAGCAGTACTTC
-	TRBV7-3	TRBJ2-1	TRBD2	CASSPTSGSDEQFF	TGTGCCAGCAGCCCGACTAGCGGGAGCGATGAGCAGTTCTTC
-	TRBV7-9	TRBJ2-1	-	CASSLRGTYNEQFF	TGTGCCAGCAGCTTAAGGGGAACATACAATGAGCAGTTCTTC
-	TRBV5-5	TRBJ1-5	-	CASSLLGDSNQPQHF	TGTGCCAGCAGCTTGTTGGGCGATAGCAATCAGCCCCAGCATTTT
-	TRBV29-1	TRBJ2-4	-	CSVEPGLYGKNIQYF	TGCAGCGTTGAACCAGGGCTATATGGCAAAAACATTCAGTACTTC
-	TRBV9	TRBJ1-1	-	CASSAQPNTEAFF	TGTGCCAGCAGCGCTCAGCCGAACACTGAAGCTTTCTTT